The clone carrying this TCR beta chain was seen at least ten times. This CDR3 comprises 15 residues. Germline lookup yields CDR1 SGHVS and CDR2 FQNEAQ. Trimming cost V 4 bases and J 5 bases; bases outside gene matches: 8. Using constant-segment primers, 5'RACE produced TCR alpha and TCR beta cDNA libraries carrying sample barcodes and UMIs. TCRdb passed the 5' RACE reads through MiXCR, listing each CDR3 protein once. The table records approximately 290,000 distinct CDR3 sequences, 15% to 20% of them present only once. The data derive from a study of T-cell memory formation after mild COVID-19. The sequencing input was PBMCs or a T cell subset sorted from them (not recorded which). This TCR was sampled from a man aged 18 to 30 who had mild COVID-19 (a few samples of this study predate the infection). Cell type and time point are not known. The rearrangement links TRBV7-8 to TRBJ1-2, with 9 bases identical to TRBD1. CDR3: CASSSSGQGRYGYTF. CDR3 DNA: TGTGCCAGCAGCTCCTCGGGACAGGGTCGGTATGGCTACACCTTC.